This T cell receptor beta chain was documented in a study of CD8 T cells in Susac syndrome. Across the study: Treatment at blood withdrawal was none, corticosteroids, or intravenous immunoglobulin alone in Susac syndrome patients.

Trimming at V came to 4 bases and at J to 2 bases, leaving 4 bases not matched to a gene. The CDR3 is 15 residues long. Germline V CDR1 and CDR2: SNHLY, FYNNEI. Sequencing targeted TCR beta in T cells from blood (CD8+ and CD4+). cDNA came from about 0.5 to 1 ug RNA primed by random hexamers. One entry per CDR3 protein results from TCRdb running MiXCR on the immunoSEQ multiplex PCR reads. Among fewer than 200,000 distinct CDR3 sequences listed, 94% were seen once. The sequencing input was CD4+ T cells from PBMCs. The TCR was taken from a human donor with Susac syndrome. The gene calls are TRBV2 and TRBJ1-1, with 10 bases identical to TRBD1. The CDR3 DNA follows: TGTGCCAGCAGTGGGGACAGGGGCGCTAACACTGAAGCTTTCTTT. It encodes CASSGDRGANTEAFF.